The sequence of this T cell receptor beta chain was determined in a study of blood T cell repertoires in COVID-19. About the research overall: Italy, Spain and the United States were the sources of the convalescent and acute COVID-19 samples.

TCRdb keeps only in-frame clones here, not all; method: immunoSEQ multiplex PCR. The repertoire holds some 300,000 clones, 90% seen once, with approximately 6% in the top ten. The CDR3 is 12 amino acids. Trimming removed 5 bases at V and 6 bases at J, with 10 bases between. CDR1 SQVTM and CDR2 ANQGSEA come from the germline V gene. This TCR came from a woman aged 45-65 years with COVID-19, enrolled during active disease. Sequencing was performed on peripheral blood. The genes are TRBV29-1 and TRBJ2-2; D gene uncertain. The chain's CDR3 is CSVLRHSGELFF. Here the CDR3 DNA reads TGCAGCGTTCTTAGACATTCCGGGGAGCTGTTTTTT.